One and the same sample provided the 10 T cell receptor beta chains below, sequenced in a study of T cells in Graves' hyperthyroidism and ophthalmopathy (dated 2019 in TCRdb). Library method: multiplex PCR. The listed sequencing device is Illumina HiSeq 2000. Amplification of TCR beta CDR3 regions was carried out from RNA transcripts. The first round of RT-PCR for the TCR CDR3 was performed with the HTBI primer set and the Qiagen OneStep RT-PCR kit. Using fastp trimming at Q25 and MiXCR clonotype assembly, TCRdb reanalyzed the public sequencing data and kept in-frame beta chains. Entries that share a CDR3 protein sequence are merged under the most common genes and DNA. The sample yields 800,000 or so distinct CDR3 sequences; 38% were counted once. 7.5% to 9.5% of the sample goes to the ten largest clones. Sequenced input: blood. These receptors all come from a man aged 18 to 30 with Graves' hyperthyroidism.

This clonotype was recorded many times. The chain couples TRBV2 to TRBJ1-1, with D maybe TRBD1 (6 bases). CDR1 and CDR2 from the germline V gene are SNHLY and FYNNEI. V dropped 6 bases and J dropped 4 bases, with 9 bases sitting between them. The CDR3 is 12 amino acids. The CDR3 nucleotides are TGTGCCAGCAGAGGGGGGTTCACTGAAGCTTTCTTT. Its translation: CASRGGFTEAFF.

This clonotype was observed at least ten times. This chain connects TRBV7-2 to TRBJ2-5, with D hard to call. CDR1 is SGHTA, CDR2 FQGNSA, per germline. V shed 3 bases and J shed 5 bases, with 7 bases lying between them. CDR3 length equals 12 residues. The CDR3 coding sequence is TGTGCCAGCAGCTTCCCATTCGAGACCCAGTACTTC. This gives the protein CASSFPFETQYF.

This clonotype was seen a single time. The germline gene is not matched at one end of the junction; a read error may be the cause. The chain links TRBV7-2 to TRBJ1-3; no firm D call. The CDR3 consists of 15 residues. The germline gives CDR1 SGHTA, CDR2 FQGNSA. CDR3 nucleotides: TGTGACAGCAGCTCAGTCACGGGATATGGAAACACCTTATATTTT. Encoded protein: CDSSSVTGYGNTLYF. The complete variable domain, with remaining parts taken from reference TRBV7-2 and TRBJ1-3, reads GAGVSQSPSNKVTEKGKDVELRCDPISGHTALYWYRQSLGQGLEFLIYFQGNSAPDKSGLPSDRFSAERTGGSVSTLTIQRTQQEDSAVYLCDSSSVTGYGNTLYFGEGSWLTVV.

This clonotype has more than one count but fewer than ten. This chain links TRBV5-1 with TRBJ2-2; the D gene is possibly TRBD1 (8 bases). The V gene lost 3 bases and the J gene lost 7 bases, with 16 bases spanning the gap. The CDR3 extends over 15 amino acids. Germline assignment: CDR1 SGHRS and CDR2 YFSETQ. CDR3 in DNA: TGCGCCAGCAGCTCCTGGACAGGGAGGGTCGGGGAGCTGTTTTTT. Protein: CASSSWTGRVGELFF.

The chain has TRBV7-2 and TRBJ2-7; 7 bases match TRBD1. Per germline, CDR1 SGHTA and CDR2 FQGNSA. The CDR3 extends over 15 amino acids. Losses at the gene ends were 0 bases for V and 7 bases for J; bases not matched to a gene: 9. CDR3 DNA: TGTACCAGCAGCTTAGCCCCCCACACAGGGGATGAGCAGTACTTC. Protein sequence: CTSSLAPHTGDEQYF.

In regard to this clonotype: This sequence may be a read error, since a much larger clone differs from it by one base. The conserved phenylalanine or tryptophan normally closing the CDR3 is absent here, so this likely arose from a read error. No DNA is shown, since the ends of the CDR3 on it are uncertain; the CDR3 is the one TCRdb lists. This chain links TRBV12-3 or TRBV12-4 with TRBJ1-2; the tabulated D call, TRBD1, remains unverified against the DNA. A total of 13 residues make up the CDR3, ends included. This CDR3 is CASSLPRGRSNTL.

In its sample, this clonotype was seen many times. J is TRBJ1-6 and V is TRBV7-9; 8 nucleotides line up with TRBD1. Trimming cost V 3 bases and J 10 bases; bases outside gene matches: 2. There are 13 residues in the CDR3. Germline CDR1 and CDR2: SEHNR and FQNEAQ (reference sequence). The CDR3 is CASSFQGASPLHF. CDR3 DNA sequence: TGTGCCAGCAGCTTTCAGGGGGCATCACCCCTCCACTTT.

Only a few counts were recorded for this clonotype. The J gene is TRBJ1-3, the V gene TRBV5-6; D uncertain. Trimming took off 4 bases at V and 3 bases at J, with 14 bases between the two ends. CDR1 and CDR2 (germline): SGHDT, YYEEEE. The CDR3 contains 15 residues. The CDR3 region is CASSGIGRSGNTIYF. Written as DNA, the CDR3 is TGTGCCAGCAGCGGCATAGGGAGAAGTGGAAACACCATATATTTT.

This clonotype was seen a handful of times. V and J are TRBV12-3 or TRBV12-4 and TRBJ1-3, with D unclear. The CDR3 is 16 residues long. V lost 8 bases and J 0 bases, leaving 17 bases between the germline ends. CDR3 region: CASEGEDGFSGNTIYF. CDR3 bases: TGTGCCAGCGAGGGTGAGGACGGTTTCTCTGGAAACACCATATATTTT.

This chain links TRBV25-1 with TRBJ1-6; 7 bases agree with TRBD1. The CDR3 has 13 residues. Germline CDR1 is MGHDK and CDR2 is SYGVNS. CDR3: CARRQGERSPLHF. CDR3 DNA: TGTGCTAGACGGCAGGGGGAACGATCACCCCTCCACTTT.